The present T cell receptor beta chain was sequenced within a study of cytomegalovirus exposure and HLA in healthy donors. Regarding the study as a whole: The study listed under 200 cytomegalovirus-associated TCR beta chains. Serostatus for CMV was the only available immune exposure information. The productive fraction for most TCR beta V segments was about 87% or about 30% in an earlier analysis. Another analysis was done later, and it associated 17,000 or so TCR beta sequences with HLA alleles at 0.05 false discovery rate.

In germline, CDR1 is MDHEN, CDR2 SYDVKM. The CDR3 has 13 amino acids. Of note for this clone: Antigen unknown. Mismatch with germline at one junction end may stem from a read error.

Researchers ran the PCR with 60 Vbeta and 13 Jbeta primers. Sequencing used immunoSEQ multiplex PCR; TCRdb keeps in-frame clones, though not all of them. The table records about 120,000 clones, 77% of them present only once. The chain carries TRBV28 and TRBJ2-1; the match to TRBD1 covers 8 bases. The clonotype was recovered from a human donor in good health. Sequences were obtained from PBMCs. The CDR3 is CAAGTGFHNEQFF. The CDR3 coding sequence is TGCGCGGCCGGGACAGGATTCCACAATGAGCAGTTCTTC.